This T cell receptor (beta chain) appears in the sequencing data of a study of CD8 T cells in cerebrospinal fluid in Alzheimer's disease. TCRdb derives one entry per CDR3 protein from the 10x single-cell sequencing reads, leaving out DNA. The record lists over 1,000 distinct CDR3 sequences, of which the ten most abundant hold about 16%. The CDR3 has 14 residues. CDR1 SNHLY and CDR2 FYNNEI come from the germline V gene. This clonotype registers medium-sized (0.01 to 0.1%) by frequency. Its target is not known. The study's findings and limits: The largest CSF clone was proportionally bigger in mild cognitive impairment or Alzheimer's disease than controls.

The chain carries TRBV2 and TRBJ1-3; TCRdb picks TRBD1, but there is no DNA to check that call. This receptor was identified in a human donor with Parkinson's disease. Sequencing was carried out using cerebrospinal fluid. This CDR3 reads CASRTDLSGNTIYF.